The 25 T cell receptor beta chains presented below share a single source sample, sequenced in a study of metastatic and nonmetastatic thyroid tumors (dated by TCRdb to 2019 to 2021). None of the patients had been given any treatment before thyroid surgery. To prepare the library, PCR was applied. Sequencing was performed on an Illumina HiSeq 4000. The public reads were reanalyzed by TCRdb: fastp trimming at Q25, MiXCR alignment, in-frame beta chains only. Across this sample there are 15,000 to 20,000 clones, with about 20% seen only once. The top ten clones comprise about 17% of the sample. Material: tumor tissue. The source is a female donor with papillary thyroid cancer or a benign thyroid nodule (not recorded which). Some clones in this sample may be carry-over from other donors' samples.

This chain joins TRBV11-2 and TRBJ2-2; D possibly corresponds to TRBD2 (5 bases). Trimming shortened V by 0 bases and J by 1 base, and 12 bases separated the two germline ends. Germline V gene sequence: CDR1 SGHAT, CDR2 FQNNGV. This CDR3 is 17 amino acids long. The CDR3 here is CASSLDIISVNTGELFF. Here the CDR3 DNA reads TGTGCCAGCAGCTTAGATATAATTAGCGTGAACACCGGGGAGCTGTTTTTT.

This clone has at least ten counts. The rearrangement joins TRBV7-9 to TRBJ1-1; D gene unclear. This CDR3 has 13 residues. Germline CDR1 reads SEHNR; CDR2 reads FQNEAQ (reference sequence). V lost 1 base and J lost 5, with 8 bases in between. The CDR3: CASSLDRETEAFF. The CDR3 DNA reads TGTGCCAGCAGCTTAGACCGGGAGACTGAAGCTTTCTTT.

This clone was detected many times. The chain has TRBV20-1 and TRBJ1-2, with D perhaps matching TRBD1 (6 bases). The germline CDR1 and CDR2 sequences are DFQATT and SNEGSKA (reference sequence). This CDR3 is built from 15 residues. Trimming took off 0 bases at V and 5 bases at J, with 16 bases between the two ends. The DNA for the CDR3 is TGCAGTGCTAGAGAGATCAGGGACACAGGGTATGGCTACACCTTC. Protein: CSAREIRDTGYGYTF.

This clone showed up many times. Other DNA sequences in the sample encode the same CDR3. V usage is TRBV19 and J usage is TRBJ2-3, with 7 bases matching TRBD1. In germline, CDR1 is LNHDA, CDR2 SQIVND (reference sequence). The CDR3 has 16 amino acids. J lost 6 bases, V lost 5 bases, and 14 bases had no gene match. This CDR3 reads CASSLSGAGGSDTQYF. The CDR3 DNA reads TGTGCCAGTAGTTTGTCTGGGGCAGGGGGTTCGGATACGCAGTATTTT.

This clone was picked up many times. The CDR3 DNA follows: TGCAGTGCCGAGTCCGCCGGGACTAGCGGCTACGAGCAGTACTTC. The encoded protein is CSAESAGTSGYEQYF. J is TRBJ2-7 and V is TRBV20-1, with 11 bases lining up with TRBD2. The CDR3 has 15 amino acids. Germline CDR1 reads DFQATT; CDR2 reads SNEGSKA (reference sequence). V lost 6 bases, J lost 3 bases, and 10 bases stayed unmatched.

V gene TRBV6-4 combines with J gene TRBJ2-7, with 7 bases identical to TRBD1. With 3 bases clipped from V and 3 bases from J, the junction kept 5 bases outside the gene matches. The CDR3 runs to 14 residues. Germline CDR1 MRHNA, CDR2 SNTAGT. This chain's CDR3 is CASSEGAGGYEQYF. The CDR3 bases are TGTGCCAGCAGTGAAGGGGCAGGGGGCTACGAGCAGTACTTC.

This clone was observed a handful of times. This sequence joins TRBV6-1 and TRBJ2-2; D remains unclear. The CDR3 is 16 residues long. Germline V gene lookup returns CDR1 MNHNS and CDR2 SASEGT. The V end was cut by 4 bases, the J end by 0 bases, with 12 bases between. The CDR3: CASSVDRQANTGELFF. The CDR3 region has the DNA TGTGCCAGCAGTGTCGATCGGCAAGCGAACACCGGGGAGCTGTTTTTT.

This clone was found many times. This chain's CDR3 is CASSLAPAGAYLQPQHF. DNA of the CDR3: TGTGCCAGCAGCTTAGCGCCTGCGGGGGCGTACCTCCAGCCCCAGCATTTT. This chain joins TRBV7-6 and TRBJ1-5, with TRBD1 as a possible D gene (6 bases). Germline V gives CDR1 SGHVS, CDR2 FNYEAQ. The V gene lost 0 bases and the J gene lost 7 bases, with 19 bases spanning the gap. The CDR3 is 17 residues long. Drawing the rest from reference TRBV7-6 and TRBJ1-5, the complete variable domain is GAGVSQSPRYKVTKRGQDVALRCDPISGHVSLYWYRQALGQGPEFLTYFNYEAQQDKSGLPNDRFSAERPEGSISTLTIQRTEQRDSAMYRCASSLAPAGAYLQPQHFGDGTRLSIL.

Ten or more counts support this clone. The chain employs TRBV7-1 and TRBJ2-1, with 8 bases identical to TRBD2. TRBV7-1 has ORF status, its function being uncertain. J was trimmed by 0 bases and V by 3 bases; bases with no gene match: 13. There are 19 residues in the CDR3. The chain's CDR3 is CASSSDNPLAGSSYNEQFF. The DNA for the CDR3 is TGTGCCAGCAGCTCCGACAATCCCCTAGCGGGCAGCTCCTACAATGAGCAGTTCTTC.

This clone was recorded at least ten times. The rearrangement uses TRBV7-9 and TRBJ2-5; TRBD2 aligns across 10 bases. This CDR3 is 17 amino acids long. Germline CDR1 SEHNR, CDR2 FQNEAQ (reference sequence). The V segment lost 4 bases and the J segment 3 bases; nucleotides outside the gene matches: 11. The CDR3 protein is CASSYQGELAGEETQYF. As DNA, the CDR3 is TGTGCCAGCAGCTACCAAGGGGAGCTAGCGGGAGAAGAGACCCAGTACTTC.

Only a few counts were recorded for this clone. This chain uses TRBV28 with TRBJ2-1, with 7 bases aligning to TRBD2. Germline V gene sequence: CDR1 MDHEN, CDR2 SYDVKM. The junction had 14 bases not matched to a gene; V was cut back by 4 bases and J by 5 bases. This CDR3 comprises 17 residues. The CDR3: CASSCPPSGMFHNEQFF. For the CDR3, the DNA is TGTGCCAGCAGTTGCCCCCCAAGCGGGATGTTCCACAATGAGCAGTTCTTC. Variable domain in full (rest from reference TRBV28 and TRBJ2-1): DVKVTQSSRYLVKRTGEKVFLECVQDMDHENMFWYRQDPGLGLRLIYFSYDVKMKEKGDIPEGYSVSREKKERFSLILESASTNQTSMYLCASSCPPSGMFHNEQFFGPGTRLTVL.

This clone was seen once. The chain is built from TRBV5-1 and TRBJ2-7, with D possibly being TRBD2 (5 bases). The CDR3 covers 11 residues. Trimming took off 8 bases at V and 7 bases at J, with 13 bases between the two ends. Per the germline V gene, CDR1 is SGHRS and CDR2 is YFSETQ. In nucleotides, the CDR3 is TGCGCCAGTAGCGACTCGGGTGAGCAGTACTTC. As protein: CASSDSGEQYF.

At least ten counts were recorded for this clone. This CDR3 is CASSDPLNTEAFF. The CDR3 coding sequence is TGCGCCAGCAGTGACCCGTTGAACACTGAAGCTTTCTTT. The J gene is TRBJ1-1, the V gene TRBV10-2; D not certain. CDR3 length equals 13 residues. V was trimmed by 3 bases and J by 0 bases, leaving 5 bases between them. Germline CDR1 and CDR2: WSHSY and SAAADI.

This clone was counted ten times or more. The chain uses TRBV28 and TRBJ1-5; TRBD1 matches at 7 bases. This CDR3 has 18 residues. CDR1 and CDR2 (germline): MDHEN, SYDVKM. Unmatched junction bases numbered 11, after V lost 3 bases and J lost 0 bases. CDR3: CASSLVWDSVYSNQPQHF. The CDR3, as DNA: TGTGCCAGCAGTTTGGTGTGGGACAGTGTGTATAGCAATCAGCCCCAGCATTTT.

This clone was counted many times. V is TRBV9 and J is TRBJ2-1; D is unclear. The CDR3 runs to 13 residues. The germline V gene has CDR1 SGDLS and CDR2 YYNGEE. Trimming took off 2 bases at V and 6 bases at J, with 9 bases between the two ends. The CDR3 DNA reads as TGTGCCAGCAGCGTGCCCGGGTTCAATGAGCAGTTCTTC. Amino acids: CASSVPGFNEQFF.

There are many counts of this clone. The CDR3 coding sequence is TGTGCCAGCAGCCTAGGACAGGATTATGGCTACACCTTC. As protein: CASSLGQDYGYTF. This chain joins TRBV7-9 and TRBJ1-2, with 7 bases lining up with TRBD1. CDR3 length: 13 residues. V dropped 5 bases and J dropped 5; count of bases not matched to a gene: 5. CDR1 is SEHNR, CDR2 FQNEAQ, per germline (reference sequence).

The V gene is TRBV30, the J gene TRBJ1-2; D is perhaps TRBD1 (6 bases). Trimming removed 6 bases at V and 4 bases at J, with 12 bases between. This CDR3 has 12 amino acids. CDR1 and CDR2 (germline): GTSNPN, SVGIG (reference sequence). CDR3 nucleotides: TGTGCCTGTCAGAGACAGGCCTATGGCTACACCTTC. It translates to CACQRQAYGYTF.

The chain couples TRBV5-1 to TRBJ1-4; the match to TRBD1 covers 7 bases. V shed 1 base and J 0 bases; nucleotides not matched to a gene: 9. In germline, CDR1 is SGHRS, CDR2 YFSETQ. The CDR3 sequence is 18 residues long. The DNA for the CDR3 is TGCGCCAGCAGCTTGCGCGGGACAGCCAGAGCAACTAATGAAAAACTGTTTTTT. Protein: CASSLRGTARATNEKLFF.

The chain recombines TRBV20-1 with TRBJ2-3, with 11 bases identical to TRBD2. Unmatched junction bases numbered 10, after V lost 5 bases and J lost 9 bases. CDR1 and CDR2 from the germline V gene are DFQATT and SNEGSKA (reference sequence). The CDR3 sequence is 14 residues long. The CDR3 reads CSALLTSGSSTQYF. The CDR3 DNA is TGCAGTGCTTTGCTCACTAGCGGGAGCAGCACGCAGTATTTT.

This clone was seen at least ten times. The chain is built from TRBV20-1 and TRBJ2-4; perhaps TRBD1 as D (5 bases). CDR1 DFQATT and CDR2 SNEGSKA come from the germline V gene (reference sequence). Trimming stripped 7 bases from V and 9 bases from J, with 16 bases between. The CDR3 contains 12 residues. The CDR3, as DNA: TGCAGTGGGACAAGTAATTACGGCATTCAGTACTTC. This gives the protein CSGTSNYGIQYF.

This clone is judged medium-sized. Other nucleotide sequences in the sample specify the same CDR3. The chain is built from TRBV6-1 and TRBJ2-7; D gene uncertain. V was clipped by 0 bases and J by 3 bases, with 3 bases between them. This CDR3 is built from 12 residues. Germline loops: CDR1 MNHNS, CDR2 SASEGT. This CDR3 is CASSEAGYEQYF. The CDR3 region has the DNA TGTGCCAGCAGTGAAGCAGGCTACGAGCAGTACTTC.

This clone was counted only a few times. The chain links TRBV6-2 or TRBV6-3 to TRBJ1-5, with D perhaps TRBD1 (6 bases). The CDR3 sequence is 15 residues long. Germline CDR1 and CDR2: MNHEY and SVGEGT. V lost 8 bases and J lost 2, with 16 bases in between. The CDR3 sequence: CASLGGAVGNQPQHF. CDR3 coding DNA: TGTGCCAGCCTTGGGGGGGCAGTTGGCAATCAGCCCCAGCATTTT.

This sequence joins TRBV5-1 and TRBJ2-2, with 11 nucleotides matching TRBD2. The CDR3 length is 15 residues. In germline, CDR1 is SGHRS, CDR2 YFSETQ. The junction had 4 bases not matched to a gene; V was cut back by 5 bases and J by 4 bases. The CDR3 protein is CASRSSGRTTGELFF. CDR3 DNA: TGCGCCAGCAGGTCTAGCGGGAGGACCACCGGGGAGCTGTTTTTT.

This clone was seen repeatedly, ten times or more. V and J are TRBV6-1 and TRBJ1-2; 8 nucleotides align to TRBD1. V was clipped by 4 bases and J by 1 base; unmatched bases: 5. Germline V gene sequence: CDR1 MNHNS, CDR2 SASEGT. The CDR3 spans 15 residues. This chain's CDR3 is CASSALGQGNYGYTF. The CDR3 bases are TGTGCCAGCAGTGCCCTCGGACAGGGTAACTATGGCTACACCTTC.

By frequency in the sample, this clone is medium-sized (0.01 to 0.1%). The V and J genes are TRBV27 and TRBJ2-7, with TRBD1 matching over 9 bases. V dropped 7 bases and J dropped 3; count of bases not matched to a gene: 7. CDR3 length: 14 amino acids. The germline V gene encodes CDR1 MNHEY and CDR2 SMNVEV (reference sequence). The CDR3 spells CASKIGTGNYEQYF. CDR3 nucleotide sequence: TGTGCCAGCAAGATCGGGACAGGGAACTACGAGCAGTACTTC.